Listed here are 23 T cell receptor beta chains from one sample, sequenced in a study of blood T cells in healthy people across ages. Next came a second PCR, run for about 6 to 11 cycles, which used a sample-barcoded 5' primer along with a J-beta primer mix. TCRdb fed the 5' RACE reads into MiXCR, producing one record per CDR3 protein. The table records 1.5 million to 2 million distinct CDR3 sequences, 28% of them present only once. Source material: blood. These receptors came from a woman younger than 45 in good health.

This clonotype has just a few counts. V gene TRBV2 combines with J gene TRBJ2-3, with TRBD1 matching over 8 bases. Germline CDR1 and CDR2: SNHLY and FYNNEI. This CDR3 has 13 residues. The trim removed 6 bases at V and 5 bases at J, leaving 4 bases unmatched. The DNA for the CDR3 is TGTGCCAGCAGGAGACAGGGGAAAGATACGCAGTATTTT. This codes for CASRRQGKDTQYF.

This clonotype came up many times. The genes are TRBV20-1 and TRBJ2-6, with a tentative D call TRBD2 (6 bases). The germline gives CDR1 DFQATT, CDR2 SNEGSKA (reference sequence). V was pared by 3 bases and J by 0 bases, with 12 bases between. There are 16 residues in the CDR3. The CDR3: CSASGDFRSGANVLTF. The DNA for the CDR3 is TGCAGTGCTAGCGGGGACTTTCGCTCTGGGGCCAACGTCCTGACTTTC.

Regarding this clonotype: A clone one base away is much larger, so this may be a read error. In DNA, the CDR3 is TGTTCCAGCAGCTCAAGACAGGGGGGGTTTTCGGATGAGCAGTTCTTC. As protein: CSSSSRQGGFSDEQFF. V is TRBV7-9 and J is TRBJ2-1, with TRBD1 matching 9 bases. This CDR3 comprises 16 residues. Looked up from germline, CDR1 is SEHNR and CDR2 is FQNEAQ (reference sequence).

The chain is built from TRBV15 and TRBJ2-7; D is unresolved. Trimming removed 5 bases at V and 6 bases at J, with 17 bases between. Germline-derived CDR1 and CDR2 are LNHNV and YYDKDF (reference sequence). The length of the CDR3 is 14 residues. The DNA of the CDR3 is TGTGCCACCAGCGGATCTGGGGATGTGGTCGAGCAGTACTTC. This encodes CATSGSGDVVEQYF.

At least ten counts were recorded for this clonotype. V usage is TRBV29-1 and J usage is TRBJ2-7; perhaps TRBD1 as D (7 bases). The V gene lost 7 bases and the J gene lost 3 bases, with 19 bases spanning the gap. Per the germline V gene, CDR1 is SQVTM and CDR2 is ANQGSEA. The CDR3 is 14 amino acids. This CDR3 is CSGGGGGNLYEQYF. The DNA of the CDR3 is TGCAGCGGAGGAGGGGGCGGAAACCTCTACGAGCAGTACTTC.

In its sample, this clonotype was seen a few times. A much larger clone differs from this one at a single base, so this may be a read error. The V gene is TRBV27, the J gene TRBJ2-5; 7 bases fit TRBD1. Germline CDR1 and CDR2: MNHEY and SMNVEV (reference sequence). The length of the CDR3 is 14 residues. CDR3 sequence (DNA): TGTGCCAGCAGTAAAGACAGGGCTAAAGAGACCCGGTACTTC. Encoded protein: CASSKDRAKETRYF.

Details on this clonotype: Given a much more abundant clone one base away, this may be a read error. The rearrangement joins TRBV10-3 to TRBJ2-4; D possibly corresponds to TRBD2 (7 bases). Per germline, CDR1 ENHRY and CDR2 SYGVKD. The CDR3 covers 14 residues. Between the trimmed V and J ends, which lost 6 bases and 1 base, there was a span of 10 bases. CDR3 bases: TGTGCCATCAGGGGAGGGGGGGCCAAAAACATTCAGTACTTC. Amino acid sequence: CAIRGGGAKNIQYF.

A note on this clonotype: Being one base from a much bigger clone, this may be a read error. V usage is TRBV11-2 and J usage is TRBJ2-5, with 9 bases aligning to TRBD1. Germline CDR1 is SGHAT and CDR2 is FQNNGV. V was clipped by 1 base and J by 11 bases; unmatched bases: 14. The CDR3 spans 16 residues. This chain's CDR3 is CASSLATGTGTREQYF. Written as DNA, the CDR3 is TGTGCCAGCAGCTTAGCCACCGGGACAGGGACGCGTGAGCAGTACTTC.

This clonotype turned up a few times. The chain is built from TRBV11-3 and TRBJ2-7, with TRBD1 as a possible D gene (6 bases). Germline lookup yields CDR1 SGHNT and CDR2 YENEEA. There are 12 residues in the CDR3. The CDR3 spells CAAGAGSYEQYF. CDR3 coding DNA: TGTGCTGCAGGGGCGGGCTCCTACGAGCAGTACTTC. Together with reference TRBV11-3 and TRBJ2-7, the CDR3 gives the full variable domain: EAGVVQSPRYKIIEKKQPVAFWCNPISGHNTLYWYLQNLGQGPELLIRYENEEAVDDSQLPKDRFSAERLKGVDSTLKIQPAELGDSAVYLCAAGAGSYEQYFGPGTRLTVT.

A few counts support this clonotype. The rearrangement joins TRBV11-2 to TRBJ2-5; 10 bases align to TRBD1. The DNA end is a closer match to TRBJ2-7, so the J assignment may be wrong. The CDR3 is made up of 15 amino acids. The germline gives CDR1 SGHAT, CDR2 FQNNGV. The CDR3 spells CASSPVGTGDDEQYF. DNA of the CDR3: TGTGCCAGCAGCCCCGTTGGGACAGGGGACGACGAGCAGTACTTC.

The V and J genes are TRBV7-9 and TRBJ1-2; D unresolved. The CDR3 length is 16 residues. V was pared by 5 bases and J by 2 bases, with 18 bases between. The V gene's germline CDR1 is SEHNR and CDR2 FQNEAQ (reference sequence). Written as DNA, the CDR3 is TGTGCCAGCAGCCCCCCTCGGGAGGGATGGAACTATGGCTACACCTTC. Translated: CASSPPREGWNYGYTF.

The CDR3 loop is CSASGGPEKTYEQYF. The CDR3 region has the DNA TGCAGTGCTAGCGGGGGGCCCGAAAAAACCTACGAGCAGTACTTC. The chain couples TRBV20-1 to TRBJ2-7, with a tentative D call TRBD2 (7 bases). V lost 3 bases and J lost 2, with 17 bases in between. The germline V gene has CDR1 DFQATT and CDR2 SNEGSKA (reference sequence). This CDR3 is built from 15 residues.

The table lists this clonotype with many counts. The chain couples TRBV20-1 to TRBJ2-1; TRBD2 agrees at 11 bases. The CDR3 has 15 amino acids. Trimming removed 5 bases from V and 4 bases from J; junction bases left unmatched: 7. CDR1 and CDR2 (germline): DFQATT, SNEGSKA (reference sequence). CDR3 residues: CSAGGRTSGYNEQFF. CDR3 DNA: TGCAGTGCTGGCGGCAGGACTAGCGGGTACAATGAGCAGTTCTTC.

This clonotype has a count of ten or more. This chain uses TRBV20-1 with TRBJ1-2, with D maybe TRBD1 (5 bases). The CDR3 sequence is 14 residues long. Per the germline V gene, CDR1 is DFQATT and CDR2 is SNEGSKA (reference sequence). V was clipped by 6 bases and J by 5 bases, with 19 bases between them. The CDR3 spells CSAHKSQEPYGYTF. CDR3 nucleotides: TGCAGTGCCCATAAGTCACAGGAACCATATGGCTACACCTTC.

This clonotype was detected ten times or more. The V and J genes are TRBV20-1 and TRBJ2-5; D is unresolved. CDR1 and CDR2 from the germline V gene are DFQATT and SNEGSKA (reference sequence). Trimming removed 8 bases from V and 0 bases from J, with 7 bases in between. CDR3 length equals 11 residues. The CDR3 bases are TGCAGTCCACGATACCAAGAGACCCAGTACTTC. It yields the protein CSPRYQETQYF.

In DNA form, the CDR3 reads TGCAGCGTTGTACTCTGGCAGGGGCACGACACCGGGGAGCTGTTTTTT. Translation gives CSVVLWQGHDTGELFF. This chain links TRBV29-1 with TRBJ2-2, with a tentative D call TRBD1 (6 bases). This CDR3 has 16 amino acids. Germline CDR1 SQVTM, CDR2 ANQGSEA. Trimming stripped 4 bases from V and 3 bases from J, with 18 bases between.

This clonotype appeared a few times. The gene calls are TRBV5-5 and TRBJ2-3; 8 bases are shared with TRBD1. The CDR3 is 16 amino acids. Germline values: CDR1 SGHKS, CDR2 YYEKEE (reference sequence). V lost 2 bases to trimming and J lost 3 bases; unmatched junction nucleotides: 8. Written as DNA, the CDR3 is TGTGCCAGCAGCTTACCTCGGACAGGGTCTACAGATACGCAGTATTTT. It specifies CASSLPRTGSTDTQYF.

This clonotype has ten or more counts. This CDR3 is CASSRRSGSSYNEQFF. CDR3 bases: TGTGCCAGCAGCAGACGCTCAGGGAGCTCCTACAATGAGCAGTTCTTC. This rearrangement joins TRBV7-2 to TRBJ2-1; tentatively, D is TRBD1 or TRBD2 (5 bases each). V gave up 5 bases and J gave up 0 bases, with 14 bases separating them. Germline CDR1 SGHTA, CDR2 FQGNSA. The CDR3 consists of 16 residues.

Comments on this clonotype: A read error may account for a junction end that differs from germline. V gene TRBV20-1 combines with J gene TRBJ1-5; 11 nucleotides align to TRBD1. This CDR3 spans 18 amino acids. CDR1 is DFQATT and CDR2 is SNEGSKA in the germline V gene (reference sequence). The CDR3 DNA reads as TGCAGTGCTAGTCAACCCGGGACAGGGGGGATTAGCAATCAGCCTCAGCATTTT. Encoded protein: CSASQPGTGGISNQPQHF.

This clonotype has only a few counts. The chain carries TRBV27 and TRBJ1-2; D remains unclear. Germline loops: CDR1 MNHEY, CDR2 SMNVEV (reference sequence). The CDR3 runs 15 residues. V was pared by 6 bases and J by 3 bases, with 17 bases between. The chain's CDR3 is CASSPYSGRDYGYTF. For the CDR3, the DNA is TGTGCCAGCAGCCCGTACTCGGGAAGGGACTATGGCTACACCTTC.

The V gene is TRBV7-2, the J gene TRBJ2-3; a weak D match, TRBD1 (6 bases). V was pared by 5 bases and J by 3 bases, with 15 bases between. The germline gives CDR1 SGHTA, CDR2 FQGNSA. This CDR3 has 15 amino acids. In DNA form, the CDR3 reads TGTGCCAGCAGCCCCCTTTTAGGGGGAACAGATACGCAGTATTTT. It translates to CASSPLLGGTDTQYF. The full variable domain, in which reference TRBV7-2 and TRBJ2-3 provide the parts outside the CDR3, is GAGVSQSPSNKVTEKGKDVELRCDPISGHTALYWYRQSLGQGLEFLIYFQGNSAPDKSGLPSDRFSAERTGGSVSTLTIQRTQQEDSAVYLCASSPLLGGTDTQYFGPGTRLTVL.

This chain joins TRBV10-1 and TRBJ1-2; 7 bases fit TRBD1. Germline CDR1 reads WNHNN; CDR2 reads SYGVQD (reference sequence). V gave up 11 bases and J gave up 5 bases; unmatched junction bases: 11. The CDR3 has 13 amino acids. The CDR3 loop is CARVGQDPYGYTF. As DNA, the CDR3 is TGCGCCCGTGTCGGACAGGACCCTTATGGCTACACCTTC.

This clonotype has at least ten counts. The rearrangement uses TRBV28 and TRBJ2-5; no definite D call. V dropped 10 bases and J dropped 2 bases, with 17 bases sitting between them. Per germline, CDR1 MDHEN and CDR2 SYDVKM. The CDR3 extends over 14 amino acids. The CDR3: CAIKTSAGQETQYF. As DNA, the CDR3 is TGTGCCATCAAAACCTCGGCAGGACAAGAGACCCAGTACTTC.